The rows below give T cell receptor beta chains drawn from one sample of a study of blood T cell repertoires in COVID-19. TCRdb keeps only in-frame clones here, not all; method: immunoSEQ multiplex PCR. The repertoire holds hundreds of thousands of clones, with over 80% as singletons. The sample consisted of peripheral blood. The source of these receptors is a woman in her forties or fifties with COVID-19, enrolled during active disease. CDR3s include the opening cysteine and the closing phenylalanine or tryptophan. D genes are given only for firm matches. Some rows mark clone size as missing; the rest say once, few, many or name a class of expanded clone.

abundance	len	v_gene	d_gene	j_gene	CDR3nt	CDR3aa
few	13	TRBV7-2	.	TRBJ2-7	TGTGCCAGCAGCACCTACAGCTCCTACGAGCAGTACTTC	CASSTYSSYEQYF
few	14	TRBV10-3	TRBD2	TRBJ2-7	TGTGCCATCAGTTTTAGCGGGGGACCTTACGAGCAGTACTTC	CAISFSGGPYEQYF
.	11	TRBV2	.	TRBJ2-7	TGTGCCAGCAGTTTCGGGTACGAGCAGTACTTC	CASSFGYEQYF
.	15	TRBV7-2	TRBD2	TRBJ2-2	TGTGCCAGCAGCTTAGTAGCGGGACCTGCCGGGGAGCTGTTTTTT	CASSLVAGPAGELFF
once	14	TRBV19	.	TRBJ1-1	TGTGCCAGTAGTACCCAGGGGATGAACACTGAAGCTTTCTTT	CASSTQGMNTEAFF
once	17	TRBV6-6	.	TRBJ1-2	TGTGCCAGCAGTCCACATCCTGGCCAGTTTGCTAACTATGGCTACACCTTC	CASSPHPGQFANYGYTF
.	13	TRBV7-2	.	TRBJ1-5	TGTGCCAGCAGTGCAGGGGTGAGTCAGCCCCAGCATTTT	CASSAGVSQPQHF
.	16	TRBV18	.	TRBJ1-5	TGTGCCAGCTCACCCTTAGGACAGCATAGCAATCAGCCCCAGCATTTT	CASSPLGQHSNQPQHF
.	14	TRBV6-2/TRBV6-3	.	TRBJ2-5	TGTGCCAGCAGTTCGACAGGGACTCAAGAGACCCAGTACTTC	CASSSTGTQETQYF
once	14	TRBV4-1	TRBD2	TRBJ2-7	TGCGCCAGCAGCCAAGTCGGGAGGGCCTACGAGCAGTACTTC	CASSQVGRAYEQYF
.	18	TRBV11-3	.	TRBJ2-1	TGTGCCAGCAGCTTAACCCCCAGCGTACTAAGCTCCTACAATGAGCAGTTCTTC	CASSLTPSVLSSYNEQFF
few	20	TRBV10-3	TRBD2	TRBJ2-1	TGTGCCATCAGTGGGCTCGGAAAGCCGGGAGGGCCTCGCTCCTACAATGAGCAGTTCTTC	CAISGLGKPGGPRSYNEQFF
.	15	TRBV6-6	.	TRBJ1-5	TGTGCCAGCAGTCCATTAGGGCGGGGGAATCAGCCCCAGCATTTT	CASSPLGRGNQPQHF
.	17	TRBV15	TRBD1	TRBJ2-5	TGTGCCACCAGCAGAGATCGGTACAGGGGGCGACAAGAGACCCAGTACTTC	CATSRDRYRGRQETQYF
.	14	TRBV5-1	.	TRBJ2-2	TGCGCCAGCAGGGGCATATCGAACACCGGGGAGCTGTTTTTT	CASRGISNTGELFF
.	16	TRBV4-3	TRBD1	TRBJ2-2	TGCGCCAGCAGCCAATTGGACAGGGGGGACACCGGGGAGCTGTTTTTT	CASSQLDRGDTGELFF
once	15	TRBV6-6	.	TRBJ2-2	TGTGCCAGCAGTCGACTGAGCGCGAACACCGGGGAGCTGTTTTTT	CASSRLSANTGELFF
.	16	TRBV9	.	TRBJ1-3	TGTGCCAGCAGCGTAGCACCCGAGATCTCGGGAAACACCATATATTTT	CASSVAPEISGNTIYF
.	15	TRBV7-9	TRBD1	TRBJ1-2	TGTGCCAGCAGCCGGTTCGTAGGGGGCGCTTATGGCTACACCTTC	CASSRFVGGAYGYTF
.	16	TRBV19	TRBD1	TRBJ1-3	TGTGCCGGTGGTCCGGGACAGAAGAAATCTGGAAACACCATATATTTT	CAGGPGQKKSGNTIYF
.	14	TRBV6-1	.	TRBJ1-2	TGTGCCAGCAGTGAAGGCACAGGCCTCTATGGCTACACCTTC	CASSEGTGLYGYTF
.	13	TRBV13	.	TRBJ2-5	TGTGCCAGCAGCTTACGCCAGGAAGAGACCCAGTACTTC	CASSLRQEETQYF